Below, 18 T cell receptor beta chains from the same sample are listed, as sequenced in a study of CD8 T cells in Susac syndrome. RNA, at roughly 0.45 to 1 ug, was reverse transcribed with random hexamers. TCRdb reanalysed the immunoSEQ multiplex PCR reads using MiXCR and keeps one entry per CDR3 protein. The sample includes hundreds of thousands of distinct CDR3 sequences, about 94% of them seen just once. Sequencing used CD8+ T cells from PBMCs. The receptors originated from a human donor with multiple sclerosis.

The chain employs TRBV7-9 and TRBJ2-5; D remains ambiguous. The V end lost 2 bases, the J end lost 2 bases, and 12 bases lay between the germline ends. Germline V gene lookup returns CDR1 SEHNR and CDR2 FQNEAQ (reference sequence). The CDR3 totals 15 residues. The CDR3 spells CASSLTSGIQETQYF. CDR3 in DNA: TGTGCCAGCAGCTTAACGTCTGGGATACAAGAGACCCAGTACTTC.

The chain employs TRBV28 and TRBJ2-3; D might be TRBD2 (6 bases). This CDR3 has 17 amino acids. Germline CDR1 and CDR2: MDHEN and SYDVKM. The V and J ends lost 2 bases and 1 base respectively, with 16 bases between them. CDR3 sequence: CASSLISRGLGTDTQYF. Here the CDR3 DNA reads TGTGCCAGCAGTTTAATAAGTCGGGGGTTGGGCACAGATACGCAGTATTTT.

The rearrangement joins TRBV24-1 to TRBJ1-2, with D uncertain. CDR3 length equals 12 residues. V was cut by 5 bases and J by 8 bases, with 11 bases left in between. From germline, CDR1 is KGHDR and CDR2 SFDVKD. This CDR3 reads CATSVLGGGYTF. DNA for the CDR3: TGTGCCACCAGTGTCTTGGGTGGGGGCTACACCTTC.

The chain carries TRBV27 and TRBJ2-1; tentatively, D is TRBD1 (5 bases). In germline, CDR1 is MNHEY, CDR2 SMNVEV (reference sequence). The CDR3 runs to 12 residues. V dropped 2 bases and J dropped 10 bases, with 9 bases sitting between them. The CDR3 region is CASSLTRQEQFF. The CDR3 bases are TGTGCCAGCAGTTTAACCCGACAGGAGCAGTTCTTC.

The V gene is TRBV7-9, the J gene TRBJ2-7, with a tentative D call TRBD2 (7 bases). Trimming cost V 0 bases and J 2 bases, with 14 bases left between them. The germline CDR1 and CDR2 sequences are SEHNR and FQNEAQ (reference sequence). The CDR3 contains 16 residues. This chain's CDR3 is CASSLAQRGGPYEQYF. Written as DNA, the CDR3 is TGTGCCAGCAGCTTAGCACAGCGCGGGGGCCCCTACGAGCAGTACTTC.

The V and J genes are TRBV20-1 and TRBJ2-5; TRBD2 matches 10 bases. The germline V gene encodes CDR1 DFQATT and CDR2 SNEGSKA (reference sequence). Trimming at V came to 5 bases and at J to 5 bases, leaving 11 bases not matched to a gene. CDR3 length: 15 residues. The CDR3 reads CSAATPSGSLETQYF. Written as DNA, the CDR3 is TGCAGTGCTGCCACCCCTAGCGGGAGCTTGGAGACCCAGTACTTC.

This clonotype was seen more than once but under ten times. This chain links TRBV6-5 with TRBJ2-3; D is uncertain. The CDR3 has 12 residues. The germline V gene has CDR1 MNHEY and CDR2 SVGAGI. V gave up 7 bases and J gave up 6 bases, with 11 bases separating them. CDR3 in amino acids: CASTDPDDTQYF. In DNA, the CDR3 is TGTGCCAGCACCGACCCCGATGATACGCAGTATTTT.

The V gene is TRBV5-8, the J gene TRBJ2-7; the D gene is possibly TRBD1 (5 bases). The germline V and J ends were trimmed by 2 bases and 2 bases, with 11 bases remaining between them. The CDR3 loop spans 14 amino acids. CDR1 is SGHTS, CDR2 YDEGEE, per germline. CDR3 protein: CASSFAQGAYEQYF. The DNA for the CDR3 is TGTGCCAGCAGCTTTGCGCAGGGTGCCTACGAGCAGTACTTC.

The chain links TRBV29-1 to TRBJ1-2; D unresolved. Trimming removed 5 bases at V and 14 bases at J, with 27 bases between. Looked up from germline, CDR1 is SQVTM and CDR2 is ANQGSEA. The CDR3 contains 14 residues. Written as DNA, the CDR3 is TGCAGCGTTTTGAACCGGGCCCATCCCCGCTACTGGACCTTC. Translated: CSVLNRAHPRYWTF.

J is TRBJ1-1 and V is TRBV19; D remains ambiguous. The CDR3 has 17 residues. Trimming left V 1 base short and J 1 base short, with 16 bases between. CDR1 and CDR2 from the germline V gene are LNHDA and SQIVND (reference sequence). CDR3 loop: CASSIAPQAAPNTEAFF. Here the CDR3 DNA reads TGTGCCAGTAGTATAGCCCCCCAGGCTGCCCCGAACACTGAAGCTTTCTTT.

This chain connects TRBV5-1 to TRBJ1-1, with D possibly TRBD1 on 6 matching bases. The CDR3 is 14 amino acids. Germline V gene lookup returns CDR1 SGHRS and CDR2 YFSETQ. V dropped 0 bases and J dropped 2 bases, with 8 bases sitting between them. In DNA, the CDR3 is TGCGCCAGCAGCTTGGCCAGGGGAAACACTGAAGCTTTCTTT. Translation gives CASSLARGNTEAFF.

This clonotype was observed a few times. This chain links TRBV2 with TRBJ2-3, with D maybe TRBD1 (5 bases). V lost 3 bases and J 3 bases, leaving 7 bases between the germline ends. CDR1 is SNHLY, CDR2 FYNNEI, per germline. The CDR3 has 13 amino acids. CDR3 sequence reads: CASSDSGTDTQYF. Here the CDR3 DNA reads TGTGCCAGCAGTGACTCAGGGACAGATACGCAGTATTTT.

The chain uses TRBV30 and TRBJ2-1; 10 bases line up with TRBD2. Germline lookup yields CDR1 GTSNPN and CDR2 SVGIG (reference sequence). CDR3 length: 16 amino acids. The V and J ends lost 2 bases and 3 bases, in that order; junction bases with no gene match: 7. CDR3 protein: CAWSPPGTSDYNEQFF. DNA for the CDR3: TGTGCCTGGAGTCCGCCCGGGACTAGCGACTACAATGAGCAGTTCTTC. Filled out from reference TRBV30 and TRBJ2-1, the complete variable domain reads SQTIHQWPATLVQPVGSPLSLECTVEGTSNPNLYWYRQAAGRGLQLLFYSVGIGQISSEVPQNLSASRPQDRQFILSSKKLLLSDSGFYLCAWSPPGTSDYNEQFFGPGTRLTVL.

The chain joins TRBV6-1 to TRBJ2-1; 10 bases agree with TRBD2. The length of the CDR3 is 16 residues. J gave up 4 bases and V 5 bases, and 8 bases lay outside the gene matches. The germline CDR1 and CDR2 sequences are MNHNS and SASEGT. The CDR3 spells CASSPGGTSEYNEQFF. CDR3 DNA: TGTGCCAGCAGTCCAGGAGGGACTAGCGAGTACAATGAGCAGTTCTTC.

The chain links TRBV4-1 to TRBJ2-1; a possible D gene is TRBD2 (6 bases). V was trimmed by 3 bases and J by 7 bases, leaving 25 bases between them. This CDR3 has 18 residues. The germline V gene encodes CDR1 MGHRA and CDR2 YSYEKL. In DNA, the CDR3 is TGCGCCAGCAGCCACCCGGAGGGTGAGACAAAGCCGGGGAATGAGCAGTTCTTC. Protein: CASSHPEGETKPGNEQFF.

The chain carries TRBV6-1 and TRBJ2-1; perhaps TRBD1 as D (6 bases). The CDR3 length is 14 residues. Germline CDR1 MNHNS, CDR2 SASEGT. Trimming took off 1 base at V and 8 bases at J, with 12 bases between the two ends. CDR3 in DNA: TGTGCCAGCAGTGAAGTGGGGGCTTGGGATGAGCAGTTCTTC. This sequence encodes CASSEVGAWDEQFF.

J is TRBJ1-2 and V is TRBV12-3 or TRBV12-4; 8 nucleotides line up with TRBD1. The CDR3 is made up of 13 amino acids. The ends lost 5 bases at V and 6 bases at J; junction bases unmatched: 5. CDR3 in amino acids: CASSLDRVDGYTF. CDR3 DNA: TGTGCCAGCAGTCTGGACAGGGTCGATGGCTACACCTTC.

The genes are TRBV12-3 or TRBV12-4 and TRBJ2-6, with D possibly TRBD1 on 7 matching bases. Between the trimmed V and J ends, which lost 6 bases and 4 bases, there was a span of 16 bases. This CDR3 contains 16 residues. The CDR3 sequence is CASRIQGGTGANVLTF. As DNA, the CDR3 is TGTGCCAGCAGAATCCAGGGGGGCACAGGGGCCAACGTCCTGACTTTC.